This T cell receptor (beta chain) was sequenced during a study of blood T cell repertoires in COVID-19. Study context: Specimens from acute and convalescent COVID-19 originated in the United States, Italy and Spain. The analysed material was cDNA or gDNA that came from T cells, B-cell-depleted T cells, or PBMCs.

Original processing notes: Counts of nucleated cells, estimated from reference gene primer amplification, were obtained. Method: immunoSEQ multiplex PCR; TCRdb's copy keeps in-frame clones and lacks some. Clonal size and the V and J genes are those of that table, whereas D and trimming came from the DNA. The top ten hold approximately 12% of the sample, which has 160,000 or so clones, around four fifths seen once. Trimming shortened V by 6 bases and J by 0 bases, and 12 bases separated the two germline ends. This CDR3 has 15 amino acids. Germline assignment: CDR1 MNHEY and CDR2 SMNVEV (reference sequence).

Source material: peripheral blood. This receptor was taken from a man aged 70-80 years who had recovered from COVID-19. V usage is TRBV27 and J usage is TRBJ2-1; perhaps TRBD1 as D (5 bases). CDR3 amino acids: CASRPRQNSYNEQFF. The CDR3 nucleotides read TGTGCCAGCAGGCCTCGACAGAACTCCTACAATGAGCAGTTCTTC.